This T cell receptor (beta chain) was profiled in a study of shared clonotypes between healthy human individuals. Overall study: CD4 naive and CD4 memory each took three plates per donor, while CD8 naive took two and CD8 memory one.

With 4 bases clipped from V and 5 bases from J, the junction kept 10 bases outside the gene matches. This CDR3 has 16 residues. CDR1 is SEHNR and CDR2 is FQNEAQ in the germline V gene (reference sequence). In the sorted-subset replicate PCRs, roughly 210 ng DNA, tens of thousands of T cell genomes, was used. The protocol was immunoSEQ multiplex PCR, while the TCRdb copy is restricted to in-frame clones and leaves out a portion. The table lists under 2,500,000 clones, approximately 94% of them singletons. The receptor comes from a man between 18 and 29 years old in good health. The genes are TRBV7-9 and TRBJ2-2; the match to TRBD1 covers 7 bases. Material for sequencing was naive CD4+ T cells sorted from blood. As to subset: CD45RA+ positively selected. The CDR3 region is CASSYGQERRTGELFF. The CDR3, as DNA: TGTGCCAGCAGCTACGGACAGGAAAGGCGGACCGGGGAGCTGTTTTTT.